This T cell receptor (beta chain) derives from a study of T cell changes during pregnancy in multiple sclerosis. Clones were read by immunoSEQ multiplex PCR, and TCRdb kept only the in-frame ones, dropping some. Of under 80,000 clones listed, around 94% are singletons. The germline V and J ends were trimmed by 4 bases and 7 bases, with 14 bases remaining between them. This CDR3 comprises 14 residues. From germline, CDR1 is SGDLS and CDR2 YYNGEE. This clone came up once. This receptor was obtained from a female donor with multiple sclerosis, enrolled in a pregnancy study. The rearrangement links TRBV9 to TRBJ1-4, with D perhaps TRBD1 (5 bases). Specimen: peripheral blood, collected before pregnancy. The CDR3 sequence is CASSPEGVGEKLFF. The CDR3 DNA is TGTGCCAGCAGCCCCGAAGGGGTAGGTGAAAAACTGTTTTTT. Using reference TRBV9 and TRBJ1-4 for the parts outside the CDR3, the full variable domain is DSGVTQTPKHLITATGQRVTLRCSPRSGDLSVYWYQQSLDQGLQFLIQYYNGEERAKGNILERFSAQQFPDLHSELNLSSLELGDSALYFCASSPEGVGEKLFFGSGTQLSVL.